The rows below give T cell receptor beta chains drawn from one sample of a study of post-analysis software for immune sequencing data. TCRdb redid the calling of the PCR reads with MiXCR, one entry per CDR3 protein. The sample gives hundreds of thousands of distinct CDR3 sequences, roughly 30% of which show up once; more than 0.45% is in the top ten. Sequenced sample: blood. The receptors were sampled from a girl aged 5-17 years with multiple sclerosis. Both conserved end residues are part of each CDR3. The D gene is left open where the match is weak. Size is omitted from some rows. Given values are once, few, many or a class for expanded clones.

size: many; D: NA; V: TRBV10-3; J: TRBJ2-1; CDR3: CAIMGGTRGPYNEQFF; DNA: TGTGCCATCATGGGGGGGACAAGGGGTCCCTACAATGAGCAGTTCTTC
size: NA; D: NA; V: TRBV28; J: TRBJ1-2; CDR3: CASGGVEGYTF; DNA: TGTGCCAGCGGGGGGGTAGAGGGCTACACCTTC
size: NA; D: NA; V: TRBV5-1; J: TRBJ2-5; CDR3: CASSSIPIETQYF; DNA: TGCGCCAGCAGCTCAATCCCCATAGAGACCCAGTACTTC
size: NA; D: NA; V: TRBV25-1; J: TRBJ2-1; CDR3: CASSELVTQFF; DNA: TGTGCCAGCAGTGAATTGGTGACCCAGTTCTTC
size: few; D: NA; V: TRBV20-1; J: TRBJ2-7; CDR3: CSARTRVMRGEQYF; DNA: TGCAGTGCTAGGACCAGGGTAATGCGGGGCGAGCAGTACTTC
size: NA; D: NA; V: TRBV5-6; J: TRBJ2-7; CDR3: CASTRLGQAREQYF; DNA: TGTGCCAGCACCCGTCTGGGACAAGCCCGCGAGCAGTACTTC
size: NA; D: NA; V: TRBV10-3; J: TRBJ1-3; CDR3: CAISAGSSSGNTIYF; DNA: TGTGCCATCAGCGCTGGTTCGAGCTCTGGAAACACCATATATTTT
size: NA; D: TRBD1; V: TRBV6-1; J: TRBJ2-7; CDR3: CASTLGGLSTEQYF; DNA: TGTGCCAGCACCCTAGGGGGCTTGAGTACCGAGCAGTACTTC
size: NA; D: NA; V: TRBV6-5; J: TRBJ1-1; CDR3: CASAVGAEAFF; DNA: TGTGCCAGCGCGGTAGGAGCTGAAGCTTTCTTT
size: NA; D: TRBD1; V: TRBV27; J: TRBJ1-5; CDR3: CASKPQGARNQPQHF; DNA: TGTGCCAGCAAGCCGCAGGGGGCTCGCAATCAGCCCCAGCATTTT
size: few; D: TRBD2; V: TRBV20-1; J: TRBJ2-3; CDR3: CSADPYGRSTDTQYF; DNA: TGCAGTGCTGATCCCTACGGGAGGAGCACAGATACGCAGTATTTT
size: few; D: NA; V: TRBV21-1; J: TRBJ2-7; CDR3: CASSKRGRGYEQYF; DNA: TGTGCCAGCAGCAAAAGGGGCAGGGGCTACGAGCAGTACTTC
size: NA; D: NA; V: TRBV11-2; J: TRBJ2-5; CDR3: CASSLIGRQETQYF; DNA: TGTGCCAGCAGCTTAATCGGCAGGCAAGAGACCCAGTACTTC
size: many; D: TRBD1; V: TRBV20-1; J: TRBJ2-7; CDR3: CSARDLRGQRVYEQYF; DNA: TGCAGTGCTAGAGATCTCAGGGGACAGCGAGTCTACGAGCAGTACTTC
size: few; D: NA; V: TRBV4-1; J: TRBJ1-1; CDR3: CASSQGGLGTEAFF; DNA: TGCGCCAGCAGCCAAGGGGGCCTCGGGACTGAAGCTTTCTTT
size: NA; D: TRBD2; V: TRBV27; J: TRBJ2-1; CDR3: CASSLSTSGVFNEQFF; DNA: TGTGCCAGCAGTTTATCGACTAGCGGAGTTTTCAATGAGCAGTTCTTC
size: NA; D: TRBD1; V: TRBV4-2; J: TRBJ1-2; CDR3: CASSQVTGTELNYGYTF; DNA: TGTGCCAGCAGCCAAGTAACAGGGACAGAACTTAACTATGGCTACACCTTC
size: few; D: TRBD2; V: TRBV15; J: TRBJ2-7; CDR3: CATSRAAGGLYEQYF; DNA: TGTGCCACCAGCAGAGCCGCGGGAGGCCTCTACGAGCAGTACTTC
size: NA; D: NA; V: TRBV20-1; J: TRBJ2-7; CDR3: CSALDYASSYNEQYF; DNA: TGCAGTGCTCTGGACTACGCGAGCTCCTACAATGAGCAGTACTTC
size: few; D: TRBD2; V: TRBV25-1; J: TRBJ2-7; CDR3: CASSEREGPFEQYF; DNA: TGTGCCAGCAGTGAGCGGGAGGGCCCCTTCGAGCAGTACTTC
size: NA; D: NA; V: TRBV11-2; J: TRBJ1-1; CDR3: CASSSTRAGGAFF; DNA: TGTGCCAGCAGCTCCACCAGGGCGGGGGGAGCTTTCTTT
size: few; D: TRBD2; V: TRBV10-3; J: TRBJ2-3; CDR3: CAISRLADKDTQYF; DNA: TGTGCCATCAGCAGACTAGCGGACAAAGATACGCAGTATTTT
size: few; D: NA; V: TRBV5-1; J: TRBJ2-2; CDR3: CASSSLNTGELFF; DNA: TGCGCCAGCAGCTCACTGAACACCGGGGAGCTGTTTTTT
size: NA; D: TRBD1; V: TRBV5-1; J: TRBJ1-2; CDR3: CASSQRPGQIDGYTF; DNA: TGCGCCAGCAGCCAGAGACCGGGACAGATAGATGGCTACACCTTC
size: few; D: TRBD2; V: TRBV5-1; J: TRBJ2-1; CDR3: CASSPTLRPREPYNEQFF; DNA: TGCGCCAGCAGCCCGACCCTCCGGCCGCGGGAGCCTTACAATGAGCAGTTCTTC
size: NA; D: TRBD2; V: TRBV6-6; J: TRBJ2-7; CDR3: CASSYSTSGSPNEQYF; DNA: TGTGCCAGCAGTTACTCGACTAGCGGGAGTCCCAACGAGCAGTACTTC
size: NA; D: NA; V: TRBV6-6; J: TRBJ2-3; CDR3: CVSSYLRQGSDTQYF; DNA: TGTGTCAGCAGTTACCTCCGGCAGGGGTCCGATACGCAGTATTTT
size: few; D: NA; V: TRBV3-1; J: TRBJ1-5; CDR3: CASSQGQGGNQPQHF; DNA: TGTGCCAGCAGCCAGGGGCAGGGTGGCAATCAGCCCCAGCATTTT
size: few; D: NA; V: TRBV7-9; J: TRBJ1-5; CDR3: CASSLKGVGQPQHF; DNA: TGTGCCAGCAGCTTAAAGGGCGTGGGGCAGCCCCAGCATTTT
size: NA; D: NA; V: TRBV3-1; J: TRBJ2-7; CDR3: CASSQDPASHEQYF; DNA: TGTGCCAGCAGCCAAGATCCCGCTTCCCACGAGCAGTACTTC
size: NA; D: TRBD1; V: TRBV11-2; J: TRBJ1-3; CDR3: CASSNTGVSGNTIYF; DNA: TGTGCCAGCAGCAATACAGGGGTCTCTGGAAACACCATATATTTT
size: few; D: TRBD1; V: TRBV20-1; J: TRBJ2-7; CDR3: CSARDQRQGTYEQYF; DNA: TGCAGTGCTAGAGATCAGCGACAGGGGACGTACGAGCAGTACTTC
size: few; D: NA; V: TRBV3-1; J: TRBJ2-1; CDR3: CASSQDMGVNNEQFF; DNA: TGTGCCAGCAGCCAAGATATGGGAGTCAACAATGAGCAGTTCTTC
size: few; D: NA; V: TRBV11-2; J: TRBJ2-5; CDR3: CASSPLLGSGVGQETQYF; DNA: TGTGCCAGCAGCCCCCTATTGGGTTCGGGAGTAGGGCAAGAGACCCAGTACTTC
size: NA; D: NA; V: TRBV11-1; J: TRBJ2-1; CDR3: CASSHFGAPSSYNEQFF; DNA: TGTGCCAGCAGCCACTTTGGAGCGCCGAGCTCCTACAATGAGCAGTTCTTC
size: few; D: TRBD2; V: TRBV25-1; J: TRBJ2-1; CDR3: CASSELGREPTERQFF; DNA: TGTGCCAGCAGTGAATTAGGGAGGGAACCAACTGAGCGGCAGTTCTTC
size: few; D: NA; V: TRBV6-6; J: TRBJ1-2; CDR3: CASSYRVRSNYGYTF; DNA: TGTGCCAGCAGTTATCGGGTTCGGAGTAACTATGGCTACACCTTC
size: few; D: TRBD2; V: TRBV20-1; J: TRBJ2-1; CDR3: CSVLPPRGGQYREQFF; DNA: TGCAGTGTCCTCCCACCCCGGGGGGGCCAGTATCGGGAGCAGTTCTTC
size: few; D: TRBD1; V: TRBV18; J: TRBJ2-5; CDR3: CASSPSPGGEETQYF; DNA: TGTGCCAGCTCACCATCGCCAGGGGGCGAAGAGACCCAGTACTTC
size: few; D: NA; V: TRBV7-9; J: TRBJ2-7; CDR3: CASTPPGGSHEQYF; DNA: TGTGCCAGCACCCCCCCTGGCGGGTCCCACGAGCAGTACTTC
size: few; D: NA; V: TRBV20-1; J: TRBJ2-6; CDR3: CSAMGKGLSSGANVLTF; DNA: TGCAGTGCCATGGGCAAGGGCTTATCCTCTGGGGCCAACGTCCTGACTTTC